This passage covers 20 T cell receptor beta chains from one sample sequenced in a study of Tregs in tolerant kidney transplant recipients. Repertoires were generated with immunoSEQ multiplex PCR, while TCRdb's copy carries only in-frame clones and drops some. Its table lists 50,000 or so clones. The sample here was CD4+ T cells from blood, taken before the transplant. All receptors derive from a human donor who received a combined kidney and bone marrow transplant.

As concerns this clone: From the germline J gene comes the end of the CDR3, since the read stops 3 residues before it. The genes are TRBV19 and TRBJ2-2, with unresolved D. Looked up from germline, CDR1 is LNHDA and CDR2 is SQIVND (reference sequence). The CDR3 runs 16 residues. The V gene lost 5 bases and the J gene lost 0 bases, with 13 bases spanning the gap. CDR3 in amino acids: CASSVRHTTNTGELFF. The covered CDR3 bases are TGTGCCAGTAGTGTGCGGCACACGACGAACACCGGGGAG. Supplemented by reference TRBV19 and TRBJ2-2, the full variable domain reads DGGITQSPKYLFRKEGQNVTLSCEQNLNHDAMYWYRQDPGQGLRLIYYSQIVNDFQKGDIAEGYSVSREKKESFPLTVTSAQKNPTAFYLCASSVRHTTNTGELFFGEGSRLTVL.

Remarks on this clone: The read falls 3 residues short of the CDR3 end, and the missing part is taken from the germline J gene. The rearrangement joins TRBV5-6 to TRBJ1-2; TRBD1 matches at 11 bases. Trimming at V came to 4 bases and at J to 2 bases, leaving 4 bases not matched to a gene. CDR1 and CDR2 (germline): SGHDT, YYEEEE. The CDR3 loop spans 15 amino acids. CDR3 residues: CASSIGTGGNYGYTF. CDR3 bases read: TGTGCCAGCAGCATCGGGACAGGGGGGAACTATGGC.

Comment on this clone: The read comes to an end 3 residues before the CDR3 does, leaving the germline J gene to fill in the end. The V gene is TRBV20-1, the J gene TRBJ2-3, with a possible D match to TRBD2 (6 bases). V shed 0 bases and J shed 4 bases, with 17 bases lying between them. Germline V gene data show CDR1 as DFQATT and CDR2 as SNEGSKA (reference sequence). This CDR3 is built from 16 residues. CDR3 DNA, as far as it was read: TGCAGTGCTAGAGATTGGCGCGGGGATGTTTCAGATACG. Protein sequence: CSARDWRGDVSDT. The CDR3 as a whole reads CSARDWRGDVSDTQYF.

Regarding this clone: Coverage ceases 3 residues before the CDR3 finishes, and the germline J gene fills in the end. This chain connects TRBV2 to TRBJ2-3; no reliable D call. The ends were cut back, 1 base at V and 2 bases at J, with 10 bases in the middle. This CDR3 spans 15 amino acids. The germline gives CDR1 SNHLY, CDR2 FYNNEI. The CDR3 here is CASSEDRIYTDTQYF. CDR3 bases read: TGTGCCAGCAGTGAAGACAGAATTTACACAGATACG.

Notes on this clone: The CDR3 is cut off 3 residues early in the read; its end comes from the germline J gene. V and J are TRBV23-1 and TRBJ2-2; 9 bases are shared with TRBD1. TRBV23-1 is an ORF, with its function uncertain. V shed 9 bases and J 4 bases; nucleotides not matched to a gene: 12. The CDR3 sequence is 16 residues long. The CDR3 is CARLPNRGHVTGELFF. The covered CDR3 bases are TGCGCCAGACTCCCCAACAGGGGGCACGTCACCGGGGAG.

Concerning this clone: With the read ending 3 residues before the CDR3 end, the germline J gene is used to fill in that end. The chain employs TRBV4-2 and TRBJ2-2; TRBD1 matches 8 bases. Looked up from germline, CDR1 is LGHNA and CDR2 is YNFKEQ. The length of the CDR3 is 17 residues. After removal of 4 bases from V and 6 bases from J, the junction contained 13 bases not matched to a gene. CDR3 bases read: TGTGCCAGCAGCCCAGGGGTAGGCAGGGGGCGGTCCGGGGAG. This sequence encodes CASSPGVGRGRSGE. The entire CDR3 protein is CASSPGVGRGRSGELFF.

As for this clone: Read sequence stops 3 residues before the CDR3 end, and the germline J gene provides the missing end. V usage is TRBV2 and J usage is TRBJ2-1; tentatively, D is TRBD2 (7 bases). Germline V lookup: CDR1 SNHLY, CDR2 FYNNEI. The V and J ends lost 4 bases and 6 bases respectively, with 16 bases between them. The CDR3 runs to 15 residues. The CDR3 DNA, read in part, is TGTGCCAGCAGTGTGGGGGGGCGTGAAAGCAATGAG. It is translated as CASSVGGRESNE. The entire CDR3 protein reads CASSVGGRESNEQFF.

A note on this clone: The CDR3 end lies 3 residues beyond the end of the read and is filled in from the germline J gene. The J gene is TRBJ1-3, the V gene TRBV7-9; possible D gene TRBD1, 5 bases. Germline V lookup: CDR1 SEHNR, CDR2 FQNEAQ (reference sequence). Trimming cost V 6 bases and J 0 bases, with 9 bases left between them. This CDR3 contains 14 residues. The CDR3 reads CASSYRGSGNTIYF. CDR3 DNA (partial): TGTGCCAGCAGTTATAGGGGCTCTGGAAACACC.

In regard to this clone: The read gets to within 3 residues of the CDR3 end, and the germline J gene fills in the rest. The chain has TRBV5-5 and TRBJ1-2, with D hard to call. The CDR3 length is 15 residues. Germline CDR1 reads SGHKS; CDR2 reads YYEKEE (reference sequence). V was trimmed by 0 bases and J by 1 base, leaving 10 bases between them. CDR3 DNA, as far as it was read: TGTGCCAGCAGCTTGGCGGCGGAACTTAACTATGGC. It specifies CASSLAAELNYG. The entire CDR3 is CASSLAAELNYGYTF.

A remark on this clone: The read terminates 3 residues before the CDR3 end, so the remaining end is supplied by the germline J gene. The rearrangement joins TRBV5-1 to TRBJ1-4; D is unclear. The CDR3 spans 14 residues. Germline CDR1 SGHRS, CDR2 YFSETQ. Trimming left V 2 bases short and J 8 bases short, with 13 bases between. The chain's CDR3 is CASSFGVKGEKLFF. The CDR3 DNA, read in part, is TGCGCCAGCAGCTTCGGGGTAAAAGGGGAAAAA.

In regard to this clone: Read data end 3 residues before the CDR3 end; the end is taken from the germline J gene. The V call is TRBV19, the J call TRBJ2-1; TRBD2 matches 9 bases. Per germline, CDR1 LNHDA and CDR2 SQIVND (reference sequence). CDR3 length equals 15 residues. V gave up 4 bases and J gave up 3 bases; unmatched junction bases: 4. CDR3 residues: CASSSGRGGYNEQFF. The CDR3 bases that were read are TGTGCCAGTAGTAGTGGGCGGGGGGGCTACAATGAG.

Points on this clone: The DNA ends 3 residues before the CDR3 does, and the rest of the CDR3 is filled in from the germline J gene. V and J are TRBV7-9 and TRBJ2-1, with D unresolved. Trimming removed 0 bases from V and 5 bases from J, with 5 bases in between. Germline CDR1 is SEHNR and CDR2 is FQNEAQ (reference sequence). The CDR3 runs 13 residues. The CDR3 DNA, read in part, is TGTGCCAGCAGCTTAGCCGCGAACAATGAG. Its protein is CASSLAANNE. The complete CDR3 sequence is CASSLAANNEQFF.

CDR3 DNA (partial): TGTGCCAGTAGTATTACAGGGGGCGACAACTATGGC. It encodes CASSITGGDNYG. The complete CDR3 sequence is CASSITGGDNYGYTF. The rearrangement joins TRBV19 to TRBJ1-2, with TRBD1 identical over 9 bases. The CDR3 end is not reached by the read, which stops 3 residues before it; the germline J gene fills it in. The CDR3 is 15 amino acids. Germline CDR1 reads LNHDA; CDR2 reads SQIVND (reference sequence). V shed 3 bases, J shed 2 bases, and the junction held 4 bases outside the gene matches.

About this clone: The sequenced fragment ends 3 residues before the CDR3 boundary, so the rest is inferred from the germline J gene. The J gene is TRBJ1-2, the V gene TRBV7-2; possibly TRBD1 for D (6 bases). The CDR3 has 15 amino acids. The germline gives CDR1 SGHTA, CDR2 FQGNSA. The CDR3 DNA, read in part, is TGTGCCAGCAGCTTAGCGTTCTCAGGGGCGGCCGGC. Translation: CASSLAFSGAAG. The full CDR3 protein is CASSLAFSGAAGYTF.

Worth noting for this clone: The CDR3 extends 3 residues past the end of the read, so its final part is completed from the germline J gene. J is TRBJ2-5 and V is TRBV5-1; no firm D call. Germline V lookup: CDR1 SGHRS, CDR2 YFSETQ. Trimming cost V 4 bases and J 3 bases, with 10 bases left between them. The length of the CDR3 is 13 residues. The sequenced CDR3 bases are TGCGCCAGCAGCCGCGGTGAGAAAGAGACC. As protein: CASSRGEKET. The whole CDR3 sequence reads CASSRGEKETQYF.

As concerns this clone: The read comes to an end 3 residues before the CDR3 does, leaving the germline J gene to fill in the end. The chain recombines TRBV2 with TRBJ2-3; a weak D match, TRBD2 (6 bases). The CDR3 is 14 residues long. Per germline, CDR1 SNHLY and CDR2 FYNNEI. V shed 8 bases and J shed 2 bases, with 14 bases lying between them. CDR3: CASGRGIDTDTQYF. The CDR3 DNA, read in part, is TGTGCCAGCGGACGGGGGATAGACACAGATACG.

Comments on this clone: The read halts 3 residues ahead of the CDR3 end, with the missing end drawn from the germline J gene. J is TRBJ2-5 and V is TRBV30; unclear D gene. Trimming removed 0 bases at V and 4 bases at J, with 3 bases between. The germline V gene has CDR1 GTSNPN and CDR2 SVGIG (reference sequence). There are 11 residues in the CDR3. CDR3 sequence reads: CAWSVGETQYF. Partial CDR3 DNA: TGTGCCTGGAGTGTAGGAGAGACC.

About this clone itself: The read terminates 3 residues ahead of where the CDR3 ends, so the germline J gene completes it. This chain uses TRBV6-2 or TRBV6-3 with TRBJ2-7; D perhaps matches TRBD1 (6 bases). Deletions cut 7 bases from V and 4 bases from J, with 14 bases between. Per germline, CDR1 MNHEY and CDR2 SVGEGT. The CDR3 has 13 amino acids. Incomplete CDR3 DNA: TGTGCCAGCACCAGGACAGAGGAGTACGAG. Protein: CASTRTEEYE. The CDR3 as a whole reads CASTRTEEYEQYF.

The sequenced CDR3 bases are TGCGCCAGCAGCTTGGCTCCACAGGACAAAGAGACC. The encoded protein is CASSLAPQDKET. The entire CDR3 reads CASSLAPQDKETQYF. The V gene is TRBV5-1, the J gene TRBJ2-5; D perhaps matches TRBD1 (5 bases). The read ends 3 residues shy of where the CDR3 ends; the end is completed using the germline J gene. Trimming stripped 0 bases from V and 3 bases from J, with 12 bases between. The CDR3 sequence is 15 residues long. CDR1 SGHRS and CDR2 YFSETQ come from the germline V gene.

The CDR3 loop is CASSLGAETQYF. The DNA read from the CDR3 is TGTGCCAGCAGCTTAGGGGCAGAGACC. The chain is built from TRBV7-2 and TRBJ2-5; D uncertain. The read terminates 3 residues ahead of where the CDR3 ends, so the germline J gene completes it. V lost 1 base, J lost 4 bases, and 4 bases lay in between. The length of the CDR3 is 12 residues. Germline V gives CDR1 SGHTA, CDR2 FQGNSA.